Below, one TCR gamma chain is given with its context. The target antigen is unknown. The data are from a study of Vδ1+ human thymocytes. Study-wide points: Thymic delta-chain repertoires held roughly 18% Vdelta2 sequences and few Vdelta3, despite high sort purity. Highly polyclonal TRG and TRD repertoires with Gaussian CDR3 length distributions appeared in thymus.

J gave up 6 bases and V 0 bases, and 17 bases lay outside the gene matches. The CDR3 covers 17 residues. CDR1 and CDR2 from the germline V gene are VINAFY and YDVSNSKD. Sequences come from RNA converted to cDNA by reverse transcription. Pooled V-gene forward primers with one constant-region reverse primer generated the CDR3 amplicons by multiplex PCR. TCRdb reapplied CATT to the multiplex PCR reads. This table holds some 9,000 gamma-chain clones, 56% found once. The sorted cells were CD3+ Vdelta1+ Vdelta2- thymocytes from alphabeta-depleted thymus. The receptor's source is a girl less than two years old who had congenital heart surgery. Specimen: Vdelta1+ gamma-delta thymocytes from the thymus. Subset in this sample: FACS-sorted CD3+ TCRalphabeta- TCRVdelta1+ TCRVdelta2- thymocytes. The J gene is TRGJ1 or TRGJ2, the V gene TRGV5. Germline matching of the DNA provided the J gene here, since TCRdb leaves it blank. CDR3 residues: CATWDRPIQREAYKKLF. Here the CDR3 DNA reads TGTGCCACCTGGGACAGGCCGATACAGCGCGAGGCTTATAAGAAACTCTTT.